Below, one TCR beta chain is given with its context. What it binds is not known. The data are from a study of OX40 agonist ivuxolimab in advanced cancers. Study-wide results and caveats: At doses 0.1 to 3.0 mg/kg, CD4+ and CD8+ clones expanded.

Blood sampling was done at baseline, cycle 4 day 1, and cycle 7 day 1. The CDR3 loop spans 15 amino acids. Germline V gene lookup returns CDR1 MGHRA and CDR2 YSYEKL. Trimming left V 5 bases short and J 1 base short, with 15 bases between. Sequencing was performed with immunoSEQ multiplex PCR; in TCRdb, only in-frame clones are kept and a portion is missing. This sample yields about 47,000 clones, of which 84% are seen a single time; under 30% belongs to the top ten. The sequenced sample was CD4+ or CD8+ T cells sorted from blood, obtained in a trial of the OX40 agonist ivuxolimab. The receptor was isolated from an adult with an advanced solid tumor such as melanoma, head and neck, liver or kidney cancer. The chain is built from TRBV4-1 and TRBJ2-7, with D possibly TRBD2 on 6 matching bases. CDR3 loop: CASSAGSTASYEQYF. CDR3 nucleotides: TGCGCCAGCAGCGCGGGGTCGACAGCTTCCTACGAGCAGTACTTC.